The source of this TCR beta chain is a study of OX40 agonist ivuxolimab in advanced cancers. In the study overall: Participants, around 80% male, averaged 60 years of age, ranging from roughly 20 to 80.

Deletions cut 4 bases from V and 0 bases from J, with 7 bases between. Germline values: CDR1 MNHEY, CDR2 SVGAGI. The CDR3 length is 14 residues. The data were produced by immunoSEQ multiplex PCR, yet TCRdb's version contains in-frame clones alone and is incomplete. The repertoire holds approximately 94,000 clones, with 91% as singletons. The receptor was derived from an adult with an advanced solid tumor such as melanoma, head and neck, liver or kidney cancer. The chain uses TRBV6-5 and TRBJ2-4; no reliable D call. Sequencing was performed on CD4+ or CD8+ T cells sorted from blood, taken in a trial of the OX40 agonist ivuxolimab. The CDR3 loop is CASSSSLAKNIQYF. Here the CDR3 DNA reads TGTGCCAGCAGTTCTTCCCTAGCCAAAAACATTCAGTACTTC.